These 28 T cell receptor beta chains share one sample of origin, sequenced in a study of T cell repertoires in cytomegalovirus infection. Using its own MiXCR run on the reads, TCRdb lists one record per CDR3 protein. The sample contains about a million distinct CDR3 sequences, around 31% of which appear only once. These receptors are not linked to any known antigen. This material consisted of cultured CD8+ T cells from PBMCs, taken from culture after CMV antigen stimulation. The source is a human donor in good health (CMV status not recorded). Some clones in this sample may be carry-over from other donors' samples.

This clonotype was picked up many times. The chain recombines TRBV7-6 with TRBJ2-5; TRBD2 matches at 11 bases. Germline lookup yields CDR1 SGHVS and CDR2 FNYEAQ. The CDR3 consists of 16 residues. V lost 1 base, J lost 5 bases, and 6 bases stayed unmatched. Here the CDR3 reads CASSLETSGGHETQYF. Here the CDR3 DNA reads TGTGCCAGCAGCTTAGAAACTAGCGGGGGTCATGAGACCCAGTACTTC.

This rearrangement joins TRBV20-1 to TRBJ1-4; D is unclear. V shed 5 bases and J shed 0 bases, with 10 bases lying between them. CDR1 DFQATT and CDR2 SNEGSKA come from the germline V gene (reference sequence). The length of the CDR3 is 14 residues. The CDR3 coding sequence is TGCAGTGCTCTTAACAGTGCAACTAATGAAAAACTGTTTTTT. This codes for CSALNSATNEKLFF.

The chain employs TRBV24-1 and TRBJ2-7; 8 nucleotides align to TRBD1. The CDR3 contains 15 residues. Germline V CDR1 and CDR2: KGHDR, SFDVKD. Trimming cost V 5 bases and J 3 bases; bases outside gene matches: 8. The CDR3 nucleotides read TGTGCCACCAGTGTTGGACAGGGAGTTTACTACGAGCAGTACTTC. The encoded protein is CATSVGQGVYYEQYF.

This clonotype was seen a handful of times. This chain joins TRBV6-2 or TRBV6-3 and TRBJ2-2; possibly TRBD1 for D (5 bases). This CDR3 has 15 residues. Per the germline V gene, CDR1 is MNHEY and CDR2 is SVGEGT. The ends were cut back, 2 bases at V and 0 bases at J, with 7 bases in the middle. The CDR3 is CASSYGAPNTGELFF. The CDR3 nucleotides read TGTGCCAGCAGTTACGGGGCTCCGAACACCGGGGAGCTGTTTTTT.

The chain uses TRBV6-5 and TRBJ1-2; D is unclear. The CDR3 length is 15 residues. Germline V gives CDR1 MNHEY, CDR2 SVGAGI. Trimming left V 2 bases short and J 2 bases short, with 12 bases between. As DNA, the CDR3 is TGTGCCAGCAGTTACAACCGACACAGCAACTATGGCTACACCTTC. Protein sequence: CASSYNRHSNYGYTF.

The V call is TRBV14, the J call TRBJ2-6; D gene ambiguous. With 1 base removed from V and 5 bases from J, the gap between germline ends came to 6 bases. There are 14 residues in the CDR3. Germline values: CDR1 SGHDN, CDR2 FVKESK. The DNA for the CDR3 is TGTGCCAGCAGCCAAGTCGGGCGGGCCAACGTCCTGACTTTC. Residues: CASSQVGRANVLTF.

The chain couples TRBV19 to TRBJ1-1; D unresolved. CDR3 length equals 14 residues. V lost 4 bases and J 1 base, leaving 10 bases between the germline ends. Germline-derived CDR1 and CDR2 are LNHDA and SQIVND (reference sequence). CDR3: CASSSPWGNTEAFF. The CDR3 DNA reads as TGTGCCAGTAGTAGCCCTTGGGGGAACACTGAAGCTTTCTTT. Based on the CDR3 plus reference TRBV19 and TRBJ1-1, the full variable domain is DGGITQSPKYLFRKEGQNVTLSCEQNLNHDAMYWYRQDPGQGLRLIYYSQIVNDFQKGDIAEGYSVSREKKESFPLTVTSAQKNPTAFYLCASSSPWGNTEAFFGQGTRLTVV.

As DNA, the CDR3 is TGTGCCAGCAGCTCCGCGAGAATGGGGGAGCAGTACTTC. Translation: CASSSARMGEQYF. J is TRBJ2-7 and V is TRBV13; unclear D gene. Germline loops: CDR1 PRHDT, CDR2 FYEKMQ (reference sequence). The CDR3 loop spans 13 amino acids. Deletions cut 4 bases from V and 7 bases from J, with 14 bases between. Looking up the rest from reference TRBV13 and TRBJ2-7 gives the full variable domain: AAGVIQSPRHLIKEKRETATLKCYPIPRHDTVYWYQQGPGQDPQFLISFYEKMQSDKGSIPDRFSAQQFSDYHSELNMSSLELGDSALYFCASSSARMGEQYFGPGTRLTVT.

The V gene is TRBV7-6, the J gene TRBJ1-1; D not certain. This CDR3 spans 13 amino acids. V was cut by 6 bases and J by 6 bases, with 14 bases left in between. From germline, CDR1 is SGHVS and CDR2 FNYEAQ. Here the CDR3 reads CASRPNERAEAFF. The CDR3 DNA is TGTGCCAGCAGACCCAATGAGAGGGCTGAAGCTTTCTTT.

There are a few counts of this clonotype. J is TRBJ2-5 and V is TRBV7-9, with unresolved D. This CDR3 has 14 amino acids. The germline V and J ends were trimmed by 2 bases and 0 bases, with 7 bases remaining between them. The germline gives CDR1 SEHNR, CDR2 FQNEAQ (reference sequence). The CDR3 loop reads CASSLRSYQETQYF. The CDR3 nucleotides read TGTGCCAGCAGCTTAAGATCGTACCAAGAGACCCAGTACTTC.

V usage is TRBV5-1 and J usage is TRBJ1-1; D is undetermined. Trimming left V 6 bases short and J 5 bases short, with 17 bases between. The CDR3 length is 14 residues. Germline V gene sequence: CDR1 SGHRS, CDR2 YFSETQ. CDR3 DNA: TGCGCCAGCAAACCCCGGGAGGCGAAGACTGAAGCTTTCTTT. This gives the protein CASKPREAKTEAFF.

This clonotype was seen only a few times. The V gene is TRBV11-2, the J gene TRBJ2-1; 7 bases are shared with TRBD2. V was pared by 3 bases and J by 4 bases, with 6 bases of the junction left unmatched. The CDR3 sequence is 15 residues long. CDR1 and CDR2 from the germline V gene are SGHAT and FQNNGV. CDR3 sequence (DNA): TGTGCCAGCAGCTTTGGGGTAGCGGGTTACAATGAGCAGTTCTTC. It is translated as CASSFGVAGYNEQFF.

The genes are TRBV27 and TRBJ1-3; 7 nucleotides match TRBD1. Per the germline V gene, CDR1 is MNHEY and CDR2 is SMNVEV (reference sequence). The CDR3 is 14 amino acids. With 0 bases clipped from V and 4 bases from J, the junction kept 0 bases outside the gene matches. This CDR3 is CASSLSTGGNTIYF. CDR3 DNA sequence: TGTGCCAGCAGTTTATCGACAGGGGGAAACACCATATATTTT.

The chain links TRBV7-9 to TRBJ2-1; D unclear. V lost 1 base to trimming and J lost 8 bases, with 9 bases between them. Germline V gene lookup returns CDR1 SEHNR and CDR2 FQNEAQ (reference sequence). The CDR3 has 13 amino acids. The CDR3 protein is CASSLEPLHEQFF. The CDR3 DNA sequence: TGTGCCAGCAGCTTAGAGCCCCTCCATGAGCAGTTCTTC.

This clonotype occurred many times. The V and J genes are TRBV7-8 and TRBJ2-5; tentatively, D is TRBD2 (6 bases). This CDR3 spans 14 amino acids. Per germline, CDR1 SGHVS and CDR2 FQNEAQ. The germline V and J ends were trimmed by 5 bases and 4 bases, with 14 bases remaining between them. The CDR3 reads CASSPLGTRETQYF. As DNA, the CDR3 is TGTGCCAGCAGCCCCCTGGGGACTCGAGAGACCCAGTACTTC.

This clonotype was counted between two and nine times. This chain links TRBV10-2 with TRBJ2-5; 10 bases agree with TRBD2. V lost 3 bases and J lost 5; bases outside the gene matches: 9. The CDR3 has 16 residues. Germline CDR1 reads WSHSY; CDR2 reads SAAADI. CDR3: CASSETAGGPGETQYF. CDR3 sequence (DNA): TGCGCCAGCAGTGAAACAGCGGGGGGGCCGGGGGAGACCCAGTACTTC.

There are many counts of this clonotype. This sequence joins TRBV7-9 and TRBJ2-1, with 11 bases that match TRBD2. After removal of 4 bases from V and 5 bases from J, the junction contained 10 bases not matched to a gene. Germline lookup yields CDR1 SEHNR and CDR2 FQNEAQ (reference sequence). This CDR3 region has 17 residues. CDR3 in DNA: TGTGCCAGCAGCTCCCGACTAGCGGGGAGCCATCACAATGAGCAGTTCTTC. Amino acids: CASSSRLAGSHHNEQFF. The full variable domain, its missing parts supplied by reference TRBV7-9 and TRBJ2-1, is DTGVSQNPRHKITKRGQNVTFRCDPISEHNRLYWYRQTLGQGPEFLTYFQNEAQLEKSRLLSDRFSAERPKGSFSTLEIQRTEQGDSAMYLCASSSRLAGSHHNEQFFGPGTRLTVL.

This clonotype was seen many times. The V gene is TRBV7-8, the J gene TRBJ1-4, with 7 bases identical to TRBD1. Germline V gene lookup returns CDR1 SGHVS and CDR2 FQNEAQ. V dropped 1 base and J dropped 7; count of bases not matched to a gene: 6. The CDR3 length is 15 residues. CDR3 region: CASSLVDRAGEKLFF. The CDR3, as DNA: TGTGCCAGCAGCTTAGTAGACAGGGCGGGTGAAAAACTGTTTTTT. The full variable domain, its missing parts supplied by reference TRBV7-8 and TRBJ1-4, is GAGVSQSPRYKVAKRGQDVALRCDPISGHVSLFWYQQALGQGPEFLTYFQNEAQLDKSGLPSDRFFAERPEGSVSTLKIQRTQQEDSAVYLCASSLVDRAGEKLFFGSGTQLSVL.

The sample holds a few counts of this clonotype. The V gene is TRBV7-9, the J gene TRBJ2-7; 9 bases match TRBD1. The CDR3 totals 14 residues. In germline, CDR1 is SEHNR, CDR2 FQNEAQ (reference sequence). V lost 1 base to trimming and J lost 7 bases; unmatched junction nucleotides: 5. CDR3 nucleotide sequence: TGTGCCAGCAGCTTAGGGGACAGGGTTTGGGAGCAGTACTTC. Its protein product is CASSLGDRVWEQYF.

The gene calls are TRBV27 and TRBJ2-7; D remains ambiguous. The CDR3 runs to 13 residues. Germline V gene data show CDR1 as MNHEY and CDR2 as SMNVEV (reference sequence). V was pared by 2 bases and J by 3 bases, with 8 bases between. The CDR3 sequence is CASSLGHLYEQYF. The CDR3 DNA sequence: TGTGCCAGCAGTTTAGGGCACCTCTACGAGCAGTACTTC.

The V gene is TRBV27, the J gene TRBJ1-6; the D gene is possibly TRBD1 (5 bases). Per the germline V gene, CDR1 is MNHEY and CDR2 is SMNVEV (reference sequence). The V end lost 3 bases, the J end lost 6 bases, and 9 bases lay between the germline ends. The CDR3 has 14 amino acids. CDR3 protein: CASSFGAVNSPLHF. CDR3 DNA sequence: TGTGCCAGCAGTTTTGGGGCAGTTAATTCACCCCTCCACTTT.

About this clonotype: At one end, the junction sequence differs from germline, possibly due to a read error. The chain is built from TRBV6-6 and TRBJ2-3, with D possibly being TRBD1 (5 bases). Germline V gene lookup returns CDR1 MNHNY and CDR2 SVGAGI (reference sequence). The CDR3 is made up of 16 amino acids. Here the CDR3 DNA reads TGTGCCAACAGTTTCTTATCAGGGTACGGCACAGATACGCAGTATTTT. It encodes CANSFLSGYGTDTQYF.

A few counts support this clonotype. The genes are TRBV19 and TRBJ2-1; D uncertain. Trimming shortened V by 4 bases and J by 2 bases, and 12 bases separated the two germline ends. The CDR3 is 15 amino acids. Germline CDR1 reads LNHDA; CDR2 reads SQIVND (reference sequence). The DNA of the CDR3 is TGTGCCAGTAGTACCGCACTGGTACCCTACAATGAGCAGTTCTTC. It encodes CASSTALVPYNEQFF.

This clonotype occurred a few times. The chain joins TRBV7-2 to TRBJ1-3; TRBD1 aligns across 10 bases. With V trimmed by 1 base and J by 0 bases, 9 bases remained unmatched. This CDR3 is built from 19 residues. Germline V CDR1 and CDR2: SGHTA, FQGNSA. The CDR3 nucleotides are TGTGCCAGCAGCTTAGGTTGGACAGGGGGTCTAAGCTCTGGAAACACCATATATTTT. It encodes CASSLGWTGGLSSGNTIYF.

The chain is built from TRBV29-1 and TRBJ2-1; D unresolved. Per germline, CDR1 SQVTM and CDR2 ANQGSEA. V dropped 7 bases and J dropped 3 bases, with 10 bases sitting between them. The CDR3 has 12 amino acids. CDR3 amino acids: CSGMWLYNEQFF. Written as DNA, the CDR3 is TGCAGCGGTATGTGGCTCTACAATGAGCAGTTCTTC.

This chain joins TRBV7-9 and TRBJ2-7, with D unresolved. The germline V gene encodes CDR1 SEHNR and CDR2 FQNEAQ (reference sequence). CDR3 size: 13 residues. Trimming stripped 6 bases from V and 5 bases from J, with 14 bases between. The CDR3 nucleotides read TGTGCCAGCAGTATCGGCAATTTCAACGAGCAGTACTTC. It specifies CASSIGNFNEQYF.

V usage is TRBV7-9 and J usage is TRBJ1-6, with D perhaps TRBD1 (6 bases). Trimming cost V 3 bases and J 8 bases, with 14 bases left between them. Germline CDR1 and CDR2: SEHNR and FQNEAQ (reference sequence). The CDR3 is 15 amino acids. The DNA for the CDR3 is TGTGCCAGCAGCTTTTTTCAGGGGTTGGATTCACCCCTCCACTTT. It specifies CASSFFQGLDSPLHF.

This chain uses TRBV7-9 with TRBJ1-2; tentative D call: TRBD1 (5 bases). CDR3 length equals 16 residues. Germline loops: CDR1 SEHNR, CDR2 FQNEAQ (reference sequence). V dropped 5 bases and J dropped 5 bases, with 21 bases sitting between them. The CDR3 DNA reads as TGTGCCAGCAGCACACCGGTACGAACGAGGGGATATGGCTACACCTTC. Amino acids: CASSTPVRTRGYGYTF.